This T cell receptor (beta chain) comes out of a study of cytomegalovirus exposure and HLA in healthy donors. With 60 Vbeta and 13 Jbeta primers, the PCR was carried out. Profiled with immunoSEQ multiplex PCR; TCRdb holds only in-frame clones, not every one. The sample comprises 80,000 to 100,000 clones, 80% of which are singletons, and around 6.7% rests with the top ten. The study's findings and limits: In a later analysis, V- and J-gene trimming of beta chains associated with a DCLRE1C missense variant, replicated independently.

The CDR3 has 16 residues. As for this clone: No antigen is known for it.

The chain recombines TRBV21-1 with TRBJ1-3. TRBV21-1 is a pseudogene segment. The clonotype comes from a man aged 25 to 45 in good health and CMV-seronegative. Sequenced: PBMCs. In nucleotides, the CDR3 is TGTGCCAGCAGCAAATCGGCGGGCGTATCTGGAAACACCATATATTTT. Translating it yields CASSKSAGVSGNTIYF.